The sequence of this T cell receptor (beta chain) was determined in a study of regulatory T cells in long-lasting Graves disease. The time point denotes: newly diagnosed GD, antithyroid drugs for less than 3 months. The TCR library was made from RNA extracted from PBMCs. The CDR3 runs 14 residues. CDR1 and CDR2 (germline): SGHAT, FQNNGV. Library construction for TCR beta used iRepertoire HTBI primers and Arm-PCR of CDR3 regions. TCRdb used MiXCR to reprocess the multiplex PCR reads, holding one entry per CDR3 protein. Of some 230,000 distinct CDR3 sequences detected, 15% to 20% appear once; the ten largest clones hold roughly a fifth. This clonotype was seen ten or more times. Relative to the germline gene, one junction end is altered; a read error may explain this.

The clonotype comes from a female donor with Graves disease. V is TRBV11-2 and J is TRBJ2-1; unclear D gene. Sequences were derived from peripheral blood mononuclear cells (PBMCs), sampled at new diagnosis, from a patient treated with antithyroid drugs. CDR3 sequence reads: CASSLEVSSNEQFF. Written as DNA, the CDR3 is TGTGCCAGCAGCTTAGAGGTGTCCTCCAATGAGCAGTTCTTC.